The text below deals with one T cell receptor (beta chain). Antigen unknown. This sample was taken from a study of cytomegalovirus exposure and HLA in healthy donors. General study results and limits: Later, an analysis found that common viral pathogens appeared to be linked with several of the most significant clusters. V- and J-gene trimming in TCR beta was tied to a missense DCLRE1C variant by an analysis performed later. Under in vitro conditions, a few CMV-associated chains were confirmed as specific for CMV antigens. A later examination showed that TCR association rates differed by HLA locus, with DRB1 most and HLA-C fewest.

Primers for the PCR totalled 60 Vbeta and 13 Jbeta. Some clones are missing from TCRdb's copy, which holds only in-frame ones; the method was immunoSEQ multiplex PCR. The sample holds about 96,000 clones, approximately 79% seen once. The CDR3 has 15 amino acids. Germline V CDR1 and CDR2: LNHDA, SQIVND (reference sequence). With V trimmed by 1 base and J by 8 bases, 7 bases remained unmatched. The source of this sequence is a man aged 25 to 45 in good health and CMV-seronegative. The source material was PBMCs. The chain links TRBV19 to TRBJ1-4; TRBD1 aligns across 7 bases. The CDR3 loop reads CASSIAITGDEKLFF. In DNA form, the CDR3 reads TGTGCCAGTAGTATAGCCATAACAGGGGACGAAAAACTGTTTTTT.